The clone carrying this T cell receptor (beta chain) was seen a handful of times. This record comes from a study of T-cell reconstitution after alpha-beta-depleted transplantation in children. TCRbeta library preparation incorporated unique molecular identifiers. A single record per CDR3 protein comes from TCRdb applying MiXCR to the PCR reads. In the table there are about 240,000 distinct CDR3 sequences, about a quarter of which are singletons. This TCR came from a girl aged 2-10 years with Fanconi anemia, due to receive a stem cell transplant. The sample in question was PBMCs, obtained before TCRalphabeta/CD19-depleted stem cell transplant.

The CDR3 reads CASSPDRKDTQYF. For the CDR3, the DNA is TGCGCCAGCAGCCCCGACAGGAAAGATACGCAGTATTTT. V is TRBV5-1 and J is TRBJ2-3; D might be TRBD1 (6 bases). This CDR3 spans 13 amino acids. Deletions cut 4 bases from V and 5 bases from J, with 11 bases between. Germline V lookup: CDR1 SGHRS, CDR2 YFSETQ.